This is a list of T cell receptor beta chains from one sample in a study of OX40 agonist ivuxolimab in advanced cancers. The protocol was immunoSEQ multiplex PCR, while the TCRdb copy is restricted to in-frame clones and leaves out a portion. The data contain about 80,000 clones, about 90% of them singletons. The source material was CD4+ or CD8+ T cells sorted from blood, sampled in a trial of the OX40 agonist ivuxolimab. Receptor source: an adult with an advanced solid tumor such as melanoma, head and neck, liver or kidney cancer. CDR3s include the opening cysteine and the closing phenylalanine or tryptophan.

V gene	J gene	CDR3 length	CDR3 protein
TRBV30	TRBJ2-7	15	CAWSVKGAPSYEQYF
TRBV7-9	TRBJ2-7	14	CASSSPYGSYEQYF
TRBV6-5	TRBJ2-2	16	CASSYSGTGIPGELFF
TRBV9	TRBJ1-1	14	CASSGFGGNTEAFF
TRBV9	TRBJ1-1	16	CASSISGSRVNTEAFF
TRBV4-1	TRBJ2-1	17	CASSQDIGRGAYNEQFF
TRBV7-6	TRBJ2-5	18	CASSLSGGPGKDQETQYF
TRBV19	TRBJ2-7	14	CASSISQGAYEQYF
TRBV13	TRBJ1-5	13	CASSVGTNQPQHF
TRBV6-6	TRBJ1-1	15	CASSYATGRSTEAFF
TRBV6-1	TRBJ2-7	15	CASSSPRVPPYEQYF
TRBV6-4	TRBJ1-2	13	CASRAGEGVGYTF
TRBV4-3	TRBJ2-1	17	CASSQDRLAGEGGEQFF
TRBV19	TRBJ2-3	14	CASSIGTGVDTQYF
TRBV7-8	TRBJ2-7	12	CASSQDRDEQYF
TRBV14	TRBJ2-2	13	CASNDWTTGELFF